The 12 T cell receptor beta chains listed next were all sequenced from one sample in a study of shared clonotypes between healthy human individuals. Naive CD8 cells, CD45RO-negative and positively selected for CCR7, excluded terminally differentiated effector memory CD45RA+ cells. Libraries were prepared by immunoSEQ multiplex PCR; TCRdb keeps only in-frame clonotypes and omits some of them. Of about 2.2 million clones listed, 93% are singletons. Specimen: naive CD8+ T cells from PBMCs. These receptor sequences come from a man between 18 and 29 years old in good health. Some clones in this sample may be carry-over from other donors' samples.

This chain links TRBV11-2 with TRBJ2-1; unclear D gene. V lost 4 bases, J lost 4 bases, and 23 bases lay in between. The CDR3 runs 18 residues. In germline, CDR1 is SGHAT, CDR2 FQNNGV. Here the CDR3 reads CASSYPSRLWGEYNEQFF. CDR3 coding DNA: TGTGCCAGCAGCTACCCCTCTCGGCTATGGGGTGAGTACAATGAGCAGTTCTTC.

The V call is TRBV7-3, the J call TRBJ2-2; D call uncertain. Germline CDR1 and CDR2: SGHTA and FQGTGA. The CDR3 loop spans 14 amino acids. V was pared by 6 bases and J by 4 bases, with 12 bases between. The CDR3 here is CASRPGPITGELFF. The DNA of the CDR3 is TGTGCCAGCAGACCCGGACCTATCACCGGGGAGCTGTTTTTT.

This clone has a single count. The J gene is TRBJ2-1, the V gene TRBV7-2, with 9 bases that match TRBD1. CDR3 length equals 13 residues. Germline CDR1 reads SGHTA; CDR2 reads FQGNSA. Trimming took 4 bases from V and 9 from J; bases not matched to a gene: 4. The CDR3 loop is CASSWDRAAEQFF. The CDR3 region has the DNA TGTGCCAGCAGCTGGGACAGGGCTGCTGAGCAGTTCTTC.

This chain joins TRBV7-8 and TRBJ2-7; 10 bases agree with TRBD1. This CDR3 region has 15 residues. V was clipped by 5 bases and J by 1 base; unmatched bases: 5. Germline CDR1 and CDR2: SGHVS and FQNEAQ. The CDR3 DNA sequence: TGTGCCAGCAGCATCGACAGGGGGCTATCCTACGAGCAGTACTTC. It codes for CASSIDRGLSYEQYF.

This sequence joins TRBV7-2 and TRBJ1-4, with a tentative D call TRBD1 (6 bases). The CDR3 loop spans 17 amino acids. Trimming took 1 base from V and 2 from J, leaving 14 bases between them. Germline V gives CDR1 SGHTA, CDR2 FQGNSA. The CDR3, as DNA: TGTGCCAGCAGCTTAGTAGCAGGGGTTTCGACTAATGAAAAACTGTTTTTT. Protein: CASSLVAGVSTNEKLFF.

This clone was picked up one time. The chain joins TRBV11-2 to TRBJ2-1; D is perhaps TRBD2 (5 bases). The CDR3 runs to 11 residues. Trimming pared 3 bases from V and 9 bases from J, leaving 6 bases between. Germline-derived CDR1 and CDR2 are SGHAT and FQNNGV. The CDR3 DNA reads as TGTGCCAGCAGCTTGCGGGCTGAGCAGTTCTTC. It is translated as CASSLRAEQFF.

This clone came up once. The V call is TRBV6-1, the J call TRBJ2-3; 16 bases are shared with TRBD2. The CDR3 is made up of 18 amino acids. The germline gives CDR1 MNHNS, CDR2 SASEGT. Losses at the gene ends were 2 bases for V and 5 bases for J; bases not matched to a gene: 7. Here the CDR3 reads CASSEWGLAGGQGDTQYF. CDR3 nucleotide sequence: TGTGCCAGCAGTGAATGGGGACTAGCGGGAGGGCAAGGAGATACGCAGTATTTT.

This sequence joins TRBV28 and TRBJ1-5; no firm D call. The CDR3 loop spans 14 amino acids. Trimming took off 4 bases at V and 0 bases at J, with 7 bases between the two ends. Germline loops: CDR1 MDHEN, CDR2 SYDVKM. The CDR3 DNA is TGTGCCAGCAGTTACTTTGTTAGCAATCAGCCCCAGCATTTT. It encodes CASSYFVSNQPQHF.

The rearrangement uses TRBV7-9 and TRBJ2-7, with D perhaps TRBD1 (5 bases). Germline V CDR1 and CDR2: SEHNR, FQNEAQ (reference sequence). V lost 5 bases and J 6 bases, leaving 14 bases between the germline ends. The CDR3 covers 13 residues. CDR3 sequence reads: CASSRPGQLEQYF. The CDR3 DNA is TGTGCCAGCAGCCGGCCAGGGCAACTCGAGCAGTACTTC.

The V gene is TRBV7-9, the J gene TRBJ1-1; D remains ambiguous. In germline, CDR1 is SEHNR, CDR2 FQNEAQ (reference sequence). The CDR3 runs 13 residues. V lost 5 bases to trimming and J lost 0 bases, with 7 bases between them. For the CDR3, the DNA is TGTGCCAGCAGCGGTAGACTGAACACTGAAGCTTTCTTT. Its translation: CASSGRLNTEAFF.

The genes are TRBV5-1 and TRBJ2-1, with 10 bases matching TRBD2. V was clipped by 0 bases and J by 0 bases; unmatched bases: 15. The CDR3 totals 21 residues. In germline, CDR1 is SGHRS, CDR2 YFSETQ. For the CDR3, the DNA is TGCGCCAGCAGCTTGGAGAGGTCGGGACTAGCGCAGCCCAGCTCCTACAATGAGCAGTTCTTC. Its protein is CASSLERSGLAQPSSYNEQFF.

The J gene is TRBJ1-2, the V gene TRBV27; D gene uncertain. This CDR3 contains 14 residues. V was trimmed by 6 bases and J by 2 bases, leaving 13 bases between them. Germline assignment: CDR1 MNHEY and CDR2 SMNVEV (reference sequence). CDR3 sequence (DNA): TGTGCCAGCAGGGCCCCGGGTTACAACTATGGCTACACCTTC. Its protein product is CASRAPGYNYGYTF.